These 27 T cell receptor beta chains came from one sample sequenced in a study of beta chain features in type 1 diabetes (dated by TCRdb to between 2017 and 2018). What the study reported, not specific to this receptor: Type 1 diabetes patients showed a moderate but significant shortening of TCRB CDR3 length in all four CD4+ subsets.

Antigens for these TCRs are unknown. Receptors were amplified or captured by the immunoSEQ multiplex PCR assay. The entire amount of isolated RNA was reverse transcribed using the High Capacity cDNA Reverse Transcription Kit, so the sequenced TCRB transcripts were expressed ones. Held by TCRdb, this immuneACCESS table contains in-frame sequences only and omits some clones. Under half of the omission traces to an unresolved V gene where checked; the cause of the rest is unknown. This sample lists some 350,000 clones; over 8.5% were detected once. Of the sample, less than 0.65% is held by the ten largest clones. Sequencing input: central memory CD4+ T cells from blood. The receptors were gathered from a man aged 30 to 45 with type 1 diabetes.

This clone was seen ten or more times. This chain's CDR3 is CASSERRGYGYTF. In nucleotides, the CDR3 is TGTGCCAGCAGTGAACGTCGTGGGTATGGCTACACCTTC. The gene calls are TRBV6-1 and TRBJ1-2; unclear D gene. Trimming removed 2 bases at V and 5 bases at J, with 9 bases between. CDR3 length: 13 amino acids. The germline V gene has CDR1 MNHNS and CDR2 SASEGT.

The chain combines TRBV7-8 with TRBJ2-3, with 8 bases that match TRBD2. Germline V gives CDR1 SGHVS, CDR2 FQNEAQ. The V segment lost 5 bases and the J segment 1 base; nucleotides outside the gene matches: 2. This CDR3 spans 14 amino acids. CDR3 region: CASSMTSGTDTQYF. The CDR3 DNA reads TGTGCCAGCAGCATGACTAGCGGCACAGATACGCAGTATTTT.

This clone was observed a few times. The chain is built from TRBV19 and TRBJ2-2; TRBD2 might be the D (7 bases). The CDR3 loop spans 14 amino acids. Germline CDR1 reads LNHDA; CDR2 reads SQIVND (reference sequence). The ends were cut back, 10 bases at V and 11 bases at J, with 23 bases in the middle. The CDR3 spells CATDTPGLQGELFF. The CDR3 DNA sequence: TGTGCCACCGATACGCCGGGACTACAGGGAGAGCTGTTTTTT.

CDR3 bases: TGTGCCAGCAGCCAAGGTACGGGCCTTACTAACTATGGCTACACCTTC. Protein product: CASSQGTGLTNYGYTF. The genes are TRBV4-2 and TRBJ1-2; D gene ambiguous. Per germline, CDR1 LGHNA and CDR2 YNFKEQ. Trimming took 1 base from V and 0 from J, leaving 12 bases between them. The CDR3 spans 16 residues.

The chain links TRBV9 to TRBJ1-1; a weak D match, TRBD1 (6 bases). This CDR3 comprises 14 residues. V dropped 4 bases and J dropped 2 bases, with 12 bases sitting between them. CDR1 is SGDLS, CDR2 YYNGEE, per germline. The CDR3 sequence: CASSSRGVNTEAFF. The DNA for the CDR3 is TGTGCCAGCAGCTCCAGGGGAGTCAACACTGAAGCTTTCTTT.

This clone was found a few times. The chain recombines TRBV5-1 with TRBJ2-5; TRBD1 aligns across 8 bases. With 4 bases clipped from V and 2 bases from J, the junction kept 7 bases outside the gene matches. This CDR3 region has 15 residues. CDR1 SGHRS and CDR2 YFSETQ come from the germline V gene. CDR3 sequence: CASSVAGTGQETQYF. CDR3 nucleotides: TGCGCCAGCAGCGTAGCCGGGACAGGACAAGAGACCCAGTACTTC.

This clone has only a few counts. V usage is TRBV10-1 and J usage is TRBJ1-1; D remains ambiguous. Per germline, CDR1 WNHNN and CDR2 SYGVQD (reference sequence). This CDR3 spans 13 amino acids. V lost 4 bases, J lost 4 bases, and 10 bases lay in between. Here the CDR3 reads CASSGPHGTEAFF. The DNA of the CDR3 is TGCGCCAGCAGTGGTCCTCACGGCACTGAAGCTTTCTTT.

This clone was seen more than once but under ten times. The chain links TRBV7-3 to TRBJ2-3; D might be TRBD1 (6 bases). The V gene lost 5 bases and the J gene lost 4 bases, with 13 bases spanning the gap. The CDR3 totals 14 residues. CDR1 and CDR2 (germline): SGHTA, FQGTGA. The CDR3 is CASSPRGGSDTQYF. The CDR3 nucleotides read TGTGCCAGCAGCCCCCGTGGGGGCTCAGATACGCAGTATTTT.

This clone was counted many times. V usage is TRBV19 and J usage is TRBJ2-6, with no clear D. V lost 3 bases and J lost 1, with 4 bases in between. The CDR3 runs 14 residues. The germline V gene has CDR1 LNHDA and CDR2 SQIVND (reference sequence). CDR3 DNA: TGTGCCAGTAGTATCCTGTCTGGGGCCAACGTCCTGACTTTC. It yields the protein CASSILSGANVLTF.

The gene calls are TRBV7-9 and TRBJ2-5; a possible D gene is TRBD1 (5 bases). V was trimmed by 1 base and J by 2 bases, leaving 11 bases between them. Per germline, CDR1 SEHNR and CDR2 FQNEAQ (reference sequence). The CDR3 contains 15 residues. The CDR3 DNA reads TGTGCCAGCAGCTTAGTTAGTGACAGACAAGAGACCCAGTACTTC. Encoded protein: CASSLVSDRQETQYF.

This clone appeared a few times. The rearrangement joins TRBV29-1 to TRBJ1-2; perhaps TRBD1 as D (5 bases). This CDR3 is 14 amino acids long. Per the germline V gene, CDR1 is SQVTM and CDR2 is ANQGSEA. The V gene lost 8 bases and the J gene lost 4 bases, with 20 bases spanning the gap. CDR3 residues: CSTGGVAPAYGYTF. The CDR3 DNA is TGCAGCACCGGAGGGGTAGCCCCAGCCTATGGCTACACCTTC.

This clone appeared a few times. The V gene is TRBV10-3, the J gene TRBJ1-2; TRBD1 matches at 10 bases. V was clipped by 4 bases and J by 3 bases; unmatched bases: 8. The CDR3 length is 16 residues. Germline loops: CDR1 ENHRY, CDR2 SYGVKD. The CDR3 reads CAISAGTGALDYGYTF. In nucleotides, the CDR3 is TGTGCCATCAGTGCAGGGACAGGGGCCTTGGACTATGGCTACACCTTC.

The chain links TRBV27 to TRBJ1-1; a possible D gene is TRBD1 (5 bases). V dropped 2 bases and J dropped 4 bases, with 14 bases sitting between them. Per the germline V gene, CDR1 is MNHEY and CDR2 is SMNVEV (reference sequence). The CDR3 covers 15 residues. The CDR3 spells CASSLGQRSATEAFF. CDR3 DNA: TGTGCCAGCAGTTTAGGACAACGGTCGGCCACTGAAGCTTTCTTT.

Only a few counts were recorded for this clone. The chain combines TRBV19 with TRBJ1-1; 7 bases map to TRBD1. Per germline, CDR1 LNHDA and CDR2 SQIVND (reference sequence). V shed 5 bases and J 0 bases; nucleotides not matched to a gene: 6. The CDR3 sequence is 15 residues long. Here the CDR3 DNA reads TGTGCCAGTAGTGGAGACAGGGTTATGAACACTGAAGCTTTCTTT. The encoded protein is CASSGDRVMNTEAFF.

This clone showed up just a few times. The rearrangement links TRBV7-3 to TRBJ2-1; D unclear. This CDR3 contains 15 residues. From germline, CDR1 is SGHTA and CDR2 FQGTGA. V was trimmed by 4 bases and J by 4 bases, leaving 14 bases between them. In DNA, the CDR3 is TGTGCCAGCAGCTCCTCCCTCGACGGATACAATGAGCAGTTCTTC. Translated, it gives CASSSSLDGYNEQFF.

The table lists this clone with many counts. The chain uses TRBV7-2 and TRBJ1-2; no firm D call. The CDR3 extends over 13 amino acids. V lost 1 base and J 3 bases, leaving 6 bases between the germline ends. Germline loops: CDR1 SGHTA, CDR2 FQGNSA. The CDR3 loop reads CASSLVTDYGYTF. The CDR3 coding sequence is TGTGCCAGCAGCTTAGTCACGGACTATGGCTACACCTTC.

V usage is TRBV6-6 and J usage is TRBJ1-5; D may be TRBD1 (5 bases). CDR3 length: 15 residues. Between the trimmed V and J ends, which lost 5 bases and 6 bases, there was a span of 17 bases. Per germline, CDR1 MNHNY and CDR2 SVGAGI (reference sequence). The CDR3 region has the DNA TGTGCCAGCAGTGAGATGTTGGGGGTCGGTCAGCCCCAGCATTTT. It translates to CASSEMLGVGQPQHF.

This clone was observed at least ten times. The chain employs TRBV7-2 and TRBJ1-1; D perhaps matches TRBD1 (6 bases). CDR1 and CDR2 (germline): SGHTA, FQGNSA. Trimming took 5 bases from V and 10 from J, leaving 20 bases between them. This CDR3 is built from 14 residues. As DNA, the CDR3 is TGTGCCAGCAGCCGCCAGGCCGCAGGGGATGCAGCTTTCTTT. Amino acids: CASSRQAAGDAAFF.

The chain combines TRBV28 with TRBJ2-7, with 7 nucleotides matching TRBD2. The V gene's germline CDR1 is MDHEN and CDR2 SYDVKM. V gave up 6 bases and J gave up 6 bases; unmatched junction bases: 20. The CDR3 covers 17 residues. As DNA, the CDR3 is TGTGCCAGCAGACCTCCTATGGGGGGGGACCGCACCGTCGAGCAGTACTTC. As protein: CASRPPMGGDRTVEQYF. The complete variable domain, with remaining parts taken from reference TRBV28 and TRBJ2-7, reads DVKVTQSSRYLVKRTGEKVFLECVQDMDHENMFWYRQDPGLGLRLIYFSYDVKMKEKGDIPEGYSVSREKKERFSLILESASTNQTSMYLCASRPPMGGDRTVEQYFGPGTRLTVT.

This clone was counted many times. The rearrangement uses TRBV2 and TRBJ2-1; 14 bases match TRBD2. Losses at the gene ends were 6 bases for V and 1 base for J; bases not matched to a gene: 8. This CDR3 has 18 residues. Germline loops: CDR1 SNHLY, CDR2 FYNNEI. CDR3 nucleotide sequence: TGTGCCAGCAGGCCGGGACTAGCGGGAGTTGTGTCCTACAATGAGCAGTTCTTC. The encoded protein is CASRPGLAGVVSYNEQFF. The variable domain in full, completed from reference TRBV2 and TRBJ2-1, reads EPEVTQTPSHQVTQMGQEVILRCVPISNHLYFYWYRQILGQKVEFLVSFYNNEISEKSEIFDDQFSVERPDGSNFTLKIRSTKLEDSAMYFCASRPGLAGVVSYNEQFFGPGTRLTVL.

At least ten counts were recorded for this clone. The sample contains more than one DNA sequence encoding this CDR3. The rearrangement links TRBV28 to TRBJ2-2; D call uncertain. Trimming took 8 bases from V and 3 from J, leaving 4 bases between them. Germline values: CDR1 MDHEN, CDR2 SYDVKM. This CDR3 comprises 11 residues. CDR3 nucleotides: TGTGCCAGCGGCGACACCGGGGAGCTGTTTTTT. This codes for CASGDTGELFF. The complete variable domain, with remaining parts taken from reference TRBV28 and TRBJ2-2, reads DVKVTQSSRYLVKRTGEKVFLECVQDMDHENMFWYRQDPGLGLRLIYFSYDVKMKEKGDIPEGYSVSREKKERFSLILESASTNQTSMYLCASGDTGELFFGEGSRLTVL.

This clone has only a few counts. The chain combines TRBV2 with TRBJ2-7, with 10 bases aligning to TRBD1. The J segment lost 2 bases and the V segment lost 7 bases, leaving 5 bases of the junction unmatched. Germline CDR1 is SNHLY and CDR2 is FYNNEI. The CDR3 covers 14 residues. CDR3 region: CASTLGTGAYEQYF. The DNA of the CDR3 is TGTGCCAGCACCCTAGGGACAGGGGCCTACGAGCAGTACTTC.

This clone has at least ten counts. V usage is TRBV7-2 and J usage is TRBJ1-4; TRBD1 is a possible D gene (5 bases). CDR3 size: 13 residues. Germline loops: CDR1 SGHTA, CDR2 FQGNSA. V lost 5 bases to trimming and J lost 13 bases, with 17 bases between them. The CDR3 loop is CASSQVAVGGLFF. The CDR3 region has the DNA TGTGCCAGCAGCCAGGTAGCCGTGGGGGGACTGTTTTTT.

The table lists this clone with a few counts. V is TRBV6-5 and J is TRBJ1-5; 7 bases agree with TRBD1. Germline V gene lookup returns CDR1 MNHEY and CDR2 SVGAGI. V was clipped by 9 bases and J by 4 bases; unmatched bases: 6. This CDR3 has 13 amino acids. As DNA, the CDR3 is TGTGCCAGTAGGGACAGTGTGAATCAGCCCCAGCATTTT. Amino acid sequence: CASRDSVNQPQHF.

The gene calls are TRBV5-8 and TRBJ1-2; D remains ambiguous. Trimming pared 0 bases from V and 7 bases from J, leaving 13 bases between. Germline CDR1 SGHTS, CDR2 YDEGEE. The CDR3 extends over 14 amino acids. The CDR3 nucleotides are TGTGCCAGCAGCTTGGGCGGATACTATGCTGGCTACACCTTC. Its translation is CASSLGGYYAGYTF.

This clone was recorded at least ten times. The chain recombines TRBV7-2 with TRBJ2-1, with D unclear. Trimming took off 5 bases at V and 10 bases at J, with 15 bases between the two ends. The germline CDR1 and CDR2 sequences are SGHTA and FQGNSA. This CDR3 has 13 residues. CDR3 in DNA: TGTGCCAGCAGCCCCCACCCCGACGAAGAGCAGTTCTTC. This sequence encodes CASSPHPDEEQFF.

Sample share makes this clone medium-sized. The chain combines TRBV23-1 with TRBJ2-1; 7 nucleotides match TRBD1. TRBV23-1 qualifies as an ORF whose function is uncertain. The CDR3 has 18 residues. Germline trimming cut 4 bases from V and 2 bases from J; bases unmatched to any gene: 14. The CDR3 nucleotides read TGCGCCAGCAGTCTTCACCCCTCTGACAGGGTTCCCTACAATGAGCAGTTCTTC. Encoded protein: CASSLHPSDRVPYNEQFF.